The rows below give T cell receptor delta chains drawn from one sample of a study of Vδ1+ human thymocytes. TCRdb made new clone calls on the multiplex PCR reads using CATT. Among under 85,000 delta-chain clones, about 35% were seen once, and the ten largest hold about 0.24%. Sequencing was done on a sample of Vdelta1+ gamma-delta thymocytes from the thymus. The receptors were gathered from a boy younger than two who had congenital heart surgery. CDR3s include the opening cysteine and the closing phenylalanine or tryptophan. A D gene is named only where the DNA matches it firmly. The listing skips clone size in some rows; elsewhere it reads once, few, many or a size class.

d_call	clone_size	v_call	j_call	cdr3_nt	cdr3_aa
TRDD3	few	TRDV1	TRDJ1	TGTGCTCTTGTGATCGGCCCTCCGATGTACTGGGGGATACACAAACTCATCTTT	CALVIGPPMYWGIHKLIF
TRDD3	NA	TRDV1	TRDJ1	TGTGCTCTTGGGGAACTAAATTTCCTACTGGGGGATACGAATAAACTCATCTTT	CALGELNFLLGDTNKLIF
NA	once	TRDV1	TRDJ1	TGTGCTCTTGGGCAACTCTCCTTCCAGTACACCGATAAACTCATCTTT	CALGQLSFQYTDKLIF
TRDD3	NA	TRDV1	TRDJ1	TGTGCTCTTGGGGAACTAGCCACCGGGTCCGTTACTGGGGGATACGGGCCGTACACCGATAAACTCATCTTT	CALGELATGSVTGGYGPYTDKLIF
NA	NA	TRDV1	TRDJ1	TGTGCTCTTGGGGAACGTGGACCCTTCCTACAAAATACTGGGGGACACCCTCTAGACACCGATAAACTCATCTTT	CALGERGPFLQNTGGHPLDTDKLIF
TRDD3	NA	TRDV1	TRDJ1	TGTGCTCTTGGGGAAAACCCCATCTTCTTTACTGGGGGATACGCCAGGTACACCGATAAACTCATCTTT	CALGENPIFFTGGYARYTDKLIF
NA	NA	TRDV1	TRDJ1	TGTGCTCTTGGAAGGGGAATACGCAGTTCCGATAAACTCATCTTT	CALGRGIRSSDKLIF
TRDD3	NA	TRDV1	TRDJ1	TGTGCTCTTGGGGCTTACGGCCTTCCTACCCCTACTGGGGGATACATAACCGATAAACTCATCTTT	CALGAYGLPTPTGGYITDKLIF
NA	NA	TRDV2	TRDJ1	TGTGCCTGTGAAGGAGCTGAAAAGAAGGAGTCGGCGGATAAACTCATCTTT	CACEGAEKKESADKLIF
NA	NA	TRDV1	TRDJ1	TGTGCTCTTGGGGAACTCGGCTCATTAATCCTTCCCTCCGTCAACTGCGATAAACTCATCTTT	CALGELGSLILPSVNCDKLIF
TRDD3	NA	TRDV1	TRDJ1	TGTGCTCTTGGGGAACCCCTGCGGTACTGGGGATGGTACACCGATAAACTCATCTTT	CALGEPLRYWGWYTDKLIF
TRDD3	NA	TRDV1	TRDJ1	TGTGCTCTTGGGGAATTTAGCCGAATCTCGTTACTGGGGGATCTCACCGATAAACTCATCTTT	CALGEFSRISLLGDLTDKLIF
NA	NA	TRDV1	TRDJ1	TGTGCTCTTGGGGAACTACCCTTCCCTCTCGCTGTCCCCTGTAAACTCATCTTT	CALGELPFPLAVPCKLIF
TRDD3	once	TRDV1	TRDJ1	TGTGCTCTTGGGGAACTAGGTCGTCCCGGGGAGCTTACTGGGGGATACACCGATAAACTCATCTTT	CALGELGRPGELTGGYTDKLIF
TRDD3	NA	TRDV1	TRDJ1	TGTGCTCTTGGGACTAACAGGCCGTGCCCACACTGGGGGATATGCGATAAACTCATCTTT	CALGTNRPCPHWGICDKLIF
TRDD3	NA	TRDV1	TRDJ1	TGTGCTCTTGGGGAACAACCTTCGTACTGGGGATACACCGATAAACTCATCTTT	CALGEQPSYWGYTDKLIF
TRDD3	NA	TRDV2	TRDJ1	TGTGCCTGTGCCCCGTCGATCCTACCCTGGGGGATACTGTCCGATAAACTCATCTTT	CACAPSILPWGILSDKLIF
TRDD3	few	TRDV1	TRDJ1	TGTGCTCTTGGGGTCCCCTCGGACCTTTCCTACGCGGGTCACTGGGGGATACCGGGTAGGTACACCGATAAACTCATCTTT	CALGVPSDLSYAGHWGIPGRYTDKLIF
NA	few	TRDV1	TRDJ1	TGTGCTCTTGGGGAACTTCCTAGCGGGTGGGGCACCGATAAACTCATCTTT	CALGELPSGWGTDKLIF
TRDD3	NA	TRDV1	TRDJ1	TGTGCTCTTGGGGAACGGAAATCGTACTGGGGGGAAACCACCGATAAACTCATCTTT	CALGERKSYWGETTDKLIF
TRDD3	NA	TRDV1	TRDJ1	TGTGCTCTTGGTGACCATTGGGGCTACTGGGGGATACGCGACACCGATAAACTCATCTTT	CALGDHWGYWGIRDTDKLIF
TRDD3	few	TRDV1	TRDJ1	TGTGCTCTTGGTCCCCCTCCGGGGATACGAGAAGGGTACACCGATAAACTCATCTTT	CALGPPPGIREGYTDKLIF
TRDD3	NA	TRDV1	TRDJ1	TGTGCTCTTGGGGAACAACTACGATGCAACTGGGGGATACGCCGGGAGTACACCGATAAACTCATCTTT	CALGEQLRCNWGIRREYTDKLIF
TRDD3	NA	TRDV1	TRDJ1	TGTGCTCTTGGGGAATGTCCCGCCCCAGAAACCTACTGGGGGATGGGGGACACCGATAAACTCATCTTT	CALGECPAPETYWGMGDTDKLIF
NA	NA	TRDV1	TRDJ1	TGTGCTCTTGGGGTGGCCTTCCTACGTTATTGGGGGATACACACCGATAAACTCATCTTT	CALGVAFLRYWGIHTDKLIF
NA	few	TRDV1	TRDJ1	TGTGCTCTTGGGGAAGAAACCTACAAGGGCGATAAACTCATCTTT	CALGEETYKGDKLIF
NA	NA	TRDV1	TRDJ1	TGTGCTCTTGGGGAACTAGAACCTACCCGTGGGGAAGATAAACTCATCTTT	CALGELEPTRGEDKLIF
TRDD3	NA	TRDV1	TRDJ1	TGTGCTCTTGGGGAATGGGAACCAAGGGGGATCCATCACACCGATAAACTCATCTTT	CALGEWEPRGIHHTDKLIF
TRDD3	NA	TRDV1	TRDJ1	TGTGCTGTTGGGGACCTACGAGGTACTGGGGGATACACCGATAAACTCATCTTT	CAVGDLRGTGGYTDKLIF
NA	NA	TRDV1	TRDJ1	TGTGCTCTTGGGGTAAAATACGGGGCAGTCTATAAACTCATCTTT	CALGVKYGAVYKLIF
NA	once	TRDV2	TRDJ1	TGTGCATCTACGCAGGCACTTTACACCGATAAACTCATCTTT	CASTQALYTDKLIF
TRDD3	NA	TRDV1	TRDJ1	TGTGCTCTTGGGGTCCGTTCCGGCCGGGGGGATGGAGCCACCGATAAACTCATCTTT	CALGVRSGRGDGATDKLIF
TRDD3	NA	TRDV1	TRDJ1	TGTGCTCTTGGGGAACGCTCTCGTACTGGGGGATTTAGTCACACCGATAAACTCATCTTT	CALGERSRTGGFSHTDKLIF
TRDD2	NA	TRDV1	TRDJ1	TGTGCTCTTGGGGAAGGCCTTCCTAAGGCTGGGGCCGAACTACCCGATAAACTCATCTTT	CALGEGLPKAGAELPDKLIF
TRDD3	NA	TRDV1	TRDJ1	TGTGCTCTTGGGCCTCCCGGGTACTACGTAACTGGGGGATTTGGGTACACCGATAAACTCATCTTT	CALGPPGYYVTGGFGYTDKLIF
TRDD3	few	TRDV2	TRDJ1	TGTGCCTGTGACGAAACGACTGGGGGATACGCGATGTTTACCGATAAACTCATCTTT	CACDETTGGYAMFTDKLIF